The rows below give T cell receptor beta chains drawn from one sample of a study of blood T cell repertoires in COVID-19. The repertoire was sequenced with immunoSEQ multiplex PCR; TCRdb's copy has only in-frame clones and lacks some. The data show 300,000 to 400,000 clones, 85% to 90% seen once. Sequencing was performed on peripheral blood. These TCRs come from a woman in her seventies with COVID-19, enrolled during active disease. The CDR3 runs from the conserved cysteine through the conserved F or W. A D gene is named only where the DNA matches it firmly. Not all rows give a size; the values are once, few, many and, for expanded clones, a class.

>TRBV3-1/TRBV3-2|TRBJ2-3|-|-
CASSQVGGVSDTQYF
TGTGCCAGCAGCCAAGTGGGGGGTGTATCAGATACGCAGTATTTT
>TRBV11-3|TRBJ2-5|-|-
CASSRGPQETQYF
TGTGCCAGCAGCCGCGGGCCCCAAGAGACCCAGTACTTC
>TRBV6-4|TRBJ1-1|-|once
CASSDSRGEAFF
TGTGCCAGCAGTGACTCCCGGGGTGAAGCTTTCTTT
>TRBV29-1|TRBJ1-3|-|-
CSVEGTAFSGNTIYF
TGCAGCGTTGAAGGGACAGCCTTCTCTGGAAACACCATATATTTT
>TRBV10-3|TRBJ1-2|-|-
CAISADVGLYGYTF
TGTGCCATCAGTGCCGACGTGGGCCTCTATGGCTACACCTTC
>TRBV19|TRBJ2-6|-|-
CASKPPLQGRLIGANVLTF
TGTGCCAGTAAACCCCCATTACAGGGACGATTAATTGGGGCCAACGTCCTGACTTTC
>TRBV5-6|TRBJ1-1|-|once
CASSVGARQEEKNTEAFF
TGTGCCAGCAGCGTGGGGGCTAGACAGGAGGAGAAGAACACTGAAGCTTTCTTT
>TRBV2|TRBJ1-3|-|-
CASSQDRLSGNTIYF
TGTGCCAGCAGCCAAGACAGGCTCTCTGGAAACACCATATATTTT
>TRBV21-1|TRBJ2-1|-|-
CASSKLGDYNEQFF
TGTGCCAGCAGCAAACTAGGAGATTACAATGAGCAGTTCTTC
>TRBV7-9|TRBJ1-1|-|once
CASSLAGQGSEAFF
TGTGCCAGCAGCTTAGCGGGGCAGGGTTCTGAAGCTTTCTTT
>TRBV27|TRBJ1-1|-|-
CASSLSAGGMNTEAFF
TGTGCCAGCAGTTTATCCGCTGGAGGGATGAACACTGAAGCTTTCTTT
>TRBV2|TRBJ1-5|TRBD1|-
CASSFDRGNQPQHF
TGTGCCAGCAGTTTCGACAGGGGCAATCAGCCCCAGCATTTT
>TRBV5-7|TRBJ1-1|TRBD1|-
CAGELRGRWNTEAFF
TGTGCCGGGGAACTCAGGGGGCGATGGAACACTGAAGCTTTCTTT
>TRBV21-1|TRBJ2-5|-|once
CASSKSLAGAQETQYF
TGTGCCAGCAGTAAATCTCTGGCGGGGGCTCAAGAGACCCAGTACTTC
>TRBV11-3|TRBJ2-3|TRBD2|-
CASSLASGVFTDTQYF
TGTGCCAGCAGCTTGGCTAGCGGGGTTTTCACAGATACGCAGTATTTT
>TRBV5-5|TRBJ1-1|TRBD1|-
CASSLEGQGTEAFF
TGTGCCAGCAGCTTGGAGGGACAGGGAACTGAAGCTTTCTTT
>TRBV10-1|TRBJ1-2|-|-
CASSDGGREGYTF
TGCGCCAGCAGTGATGGCGGTCGGGAAGGCTACACCTTC